The 31 T cell receptor beta chains reported below all come from one sample, sequenced in a study of cytomegalovirus exposure and HLA in healthy donors. Primers: 60 Vbeta forward and 13 Jbeta reverse. Method: immunoSEQ multiplex PCR; TCRdb's copy keeps in-frame clones and lacks some. The profile shows more than 150,000 clones, almost 85% of them singletons. Sequencing input: PBMCs. All receptors come from a boy between 2 and 10 years old in good health and CMV-seronegative.

This rearrangement joins TRBV11-2 to TRBJ2-7, with 9 bases identical to TRBD2. V was clipped by 1 base and J by 3 bases; unmatched bases: 4. The CDR3 covers 15 residues. The germline V gene encodes CDR1 SGHAT and CDR2 FQNNGV. The CDR3 sequence: CASSLGSGRHYEQYF. For the CDR3, the DNA is TGTGCCAGCAGCTTAGGGAGCGGGAGGCACTACGAGCAGTACTTC. Full variable domain (remainder filled in from reference TRBV11-2 and TRBJ2-7): EAGVAQSPRYKIIEKRQSVAFWCNPISGHATLYWYQQILGQGPKLLIQFQNNGVVDDSQLPKDRFSAERLKGVDSTLKIQPAKLEDSAVYLCASSLGSGRHYEQYFGPGTRLTVT.

This rearrangement joins TRBV7-8 to TRBJ2-7; D may be TRBD2 (5 bases). V lost 1 base to trimming and J lost 9 bases, with 13 bases between them. This CDR3 has 13 residues. Germline CDR1 reads SGHVS; CDR2 reads FQNEAQ. The CDR3 protein is CASSLGQRTGQYF. The CDR3 DNA follows: TGTGCCAGCAGCTTAGGCCAACGGACTGGGCAGTACTTC. Looking up the rest from reference TRBV7-8 and TRBJ2-7 gives the full variable domain: GAGVSQSPRYKVAKRGQDVALRCDPISGHVSLFWYQQALGQGPEFLTYFQNEAQLDKSGLPSDRFFAERPEGSVSTLKIQRTQQEDSAVYLCASSLGQRTGQYFGPGTRLTVT.

This clone was seen a single time. The V gene is TRBV11-1, the J gene TRBJ2-1; 9 positions match TRBD2. The junction had 14 bases not matched to a gene; V was cut back by 1 base and J by 4 bases. This CDR3 contains 19 residues. Germline V gene lookup returns CDR1 SGHAT and CDR2 FQDESV (reference sequence). CDR3 coding DNA: TGTGCCAGCAGCTTAGATCGTGGGCTAGCGGGGACACTATACAATGAGCAGTTCTTC. This codes for CASSLDRGLAGTLYNEQFF.

V usage is TRBV7-8 and J usage is TRBJ2-7; no reliable D call. Germline V CDR1 and CDR2: SGHVS, FQNEAQ. The CDR3 sequence is 12 residues long. The V end lost 2 bases, the J end lost 3 bases, and 5 bases lay between the germline ends. The CDR3 DNA reads TGTGCCAGCAGCTTAACCAGCTACGAGCAGTACTTC. The encoded protein is CASSLTSYEQYF.

In this sample, this clone turned up a few times. This chain connects TRBV6-5 to TRBJ1-3; tentatively, D is TRBD1 (6 bases). CDR3 length: 14 amino acids. Per germline, CDR1 MNHEY and CDR2 SVGAGI. Trimming took 5 bases from V and 7 from J, leaving 15 bases between them. The CDR3 sequence is CASSPDRKLNTIYF. In DNA, the CDR3 is TGTGCCAGCAGTCCCGACAGGAAGCTCAACACCATATATTTT.

This clone was found a few times. The J gene is TRBJ2-3, the V gene TRBV5-4; perhaps TRBD2 as D (5 bases). Trimming took 4 bases from V and 0 from J, leaving 12 bases between them. Germline CDR1 is SGHNT and CDR2 is YYREEE (reference sequence). The length of the CDR3 is 15 residues. CDR3 amino acids: CASSPRPGSTDTQYF. CDR3 in DNA: TGTGCCAGCAGCCCCAGGCCGGGGAGCACAGATACGCAGTATTTT. The full variable domain, completed using reference TRBV5-4 and TRBJ2-3, is ETGVTQSPTHLIKTRGQQVTLRCSSQSGHNTVSWYQQALGQGPQFIFQYYREEENGRGNFPPRFSGLQFPNYSSELNVNALELDDSALYLCASSPRPGSTDTQYFGPGTRLTVL.

In this sample, this clone turned up a few times. This rearrangement joins TRBV4-2 to TRBJ2-7; TRBD2 matches at 9 bases. The germline V gene encodes CDR1 LGHNA and CDR2 YNFKEQ. The V gene end was trimmed by 1 base and the J gene end by 6 bases; junction bases not matched to a gene: 7. CDR3 length: 15 amino acids. For the CDR3, the DNA is TGTGCCAGCAGCCAAGGAATAGCGGGAGTACTCGAGCAGTACTTC. Protein product: CASSQGIAGVLEQYF.

With respect to this clone: The sample has other DNA sequences that encode this CDR3 too. This chain joins TRBV6-1 and TRBJ2-3; possibly TRBD2 for D (6 bases). The germline gives CDR1 MNHNS, CDR2 SASEGT. V gave up 2 bases and J gave up 3 bases, with 12 bases separating them. The CDR3 is 15 residues long. The CDR3 spells CASSELAGTTDTQYF. For the CDR3, the DNA is TGTGCCAGCAGTGAACTGGCGGGAACTACAGATACGCAGTATTTT.

This chain uses TRBV5-1 with TRBJ2-7, with 9 bases aligning to TRBD2. Germline assignment: CDR1 SGHRS and CDR2 YFSETQ. This CDR3 region has 15 residues. The V gene end was trimmed by 4 bases and the J gene end by 2 bases; junction bases not matched to a gene: 7. CDR3: CASSPQTSGTYEQYF. The CDR3 DNA reads TGCGCCAGCAGCCCTCAGACTAGCGGAACCTACGAGCAGTACTTC.

This chain uses TRBV7-3 with TRBJ2-7; 7 positions agree with TRBD2. The V gene's germline CDR1 is SGHTA and CDR2 FQGTGA. The CDR3 extends over 15 amino acids. The V segment lost 1 base and the J segment 3 bases; nucleotides outside the gene matches: 6. The DNA of the CDR3 is TGTGCCAGCAGCTTAAGGGGTTGGGGGGGCTACGAGCAGTACTTC. The encoded protein is CASSLRGWGGYEQYF.

The chain links TRBV5-4 to TRBJ1-1; D gene uncertain. Germline V gene sequence: CDR1 SGHNT, CDR2 YYREEE (reference sequence). The CDR3 runs 13 residues. V shed 1 base and J shed 7 bases, with 11 bases lying between them. CDR3 coding DNA: TGTGCCAGCAGCTTGAGAAACAGTTTTGAAGCTTTCTTT. Its translation: CASSLRNSFEAFF.

The chain has TRBV27 and TRBJ1-2, with D possibly matching TRBD1 (6 bases). The V end lost 6 bases, the J end lost 8 bases, and 16 bases lay between the germline ends. The CDR3 sequence is 13 residues long. In germline, CDR1 is MNHEY, CDR2 SMNVEV (reference sequence). The CDR3 reads CASREQGRFGYTF. The CDR3 bases are TGTGCCAGCAGAGAACAGGGCCGGTTCGGCTACACCTTC.

This clone was seen more than once but under ten times. The V call is TRBV2, the J call TRBJ2-4, with TRBD1 matching 7 bases. V shed 0 bases and J 8 bases; nucleotides not matched to a gene: 7. Germline V CDR1 and CDR2: SNHLY, FYNNEI. The CDR3 runs to 15 residues. This CDR3 is CASSEALRGRDIQYF. For the CDR3, the DNA is TGTGCCAGCAGTGAAGCGCTTAGGGGGCGGGACATTCAGTACTTC.

This chain joins TRBV10-2 and TRBJ2-7, with 7 bases identical to TRBD2. V trimming: 7 bases; J trimming: 7 bases; junction bases outside the gene matches: 22. The V gene's germline CDR1 is WSHSY and CDR2 SAAADI. CDR3 length: 17 residues. CDR3 sequence: CASTYSLGLMGMGEQYF. The CDR3, as DNA: TGCGCCAGCACCTACAGTTTGGGACTAATGGGAATGGGGGAGCAGTACTTC.

The gene calls are TRBV10-1 and TRBJ2-1; 8 positions match TRBD2. Germline assignment: CDR1 WNHNN and CDR2 SYGVQD (reference sequence). The CDR3 is 17 residues long. V shed 0 bases, J shed 6 bases, and the junction held 10 bases outside the gene matches. CDR3 residues: CASSESVGAGDTNEQFF. As DNA, the CDR3 is TGCGCCAGCAGTGAGTCTGTGGGAGCGGGAGATACCAATGAGCAGTTCTTC.

The chain has TRBV30 and TRBJ1-1; tentative D call: TRBD1 (5 bases). The CDR3 consists of 14 residues. In germline, CDR1 is GTSNPN, CDR2 SVGIG (reference sequence). V was clipped by 2 bases and J by 5 bases, with 15 bases between them. The CDR3 DNA is TGTGCCTGGAGTTTTGGGTGGGAGGGGACTGAAGCTTTCTTT. Translating it yields CAWSFGWEGTEAFF. The full variable domain, completed using reference TRBV30 and TRBJ1-1, is SQTIHQWPATLVQPVGSPLSLECTVEGTSNPNLYWYRQAAGRGLQLLFYSVGIGQISSEVPQNLSASRPQDRQFILSSKKLLLSDSGFYLCAWSFGWEGTEAFFGQGTRLTVV.

CDR3 residues: CASSQLGQVSSYEQYF. The CDR3 coding sequence is TGCGCCAGCAGTCAATTAGGACAGGTTAGCTCCTACGAGCAGTACTTC. V is TRBV23-1 and J is TRBJ2-7; 7 nucleotides match TRBD1. TRBV23-1 belongs to the ORF category, with a function that is uncertain. V was pared by 1 base and J by 0 bases, with 6 bases of the junction left unmatched. The CDR3 is 16 residues long.

This clone was counted once. The rearrangement uses TRBV5-1 and TRBJ2-7; tentatively, D is TRBD2 (6 bases). This CDR3 contains 12 residues. Trimming took off 0 bases at V and 7 bases at J, with 8 bases between the two ends. The germline CDR1 and CDR2 sequences are SGHRS and YFSETQ. The CDR3 nucleotides read TGCGCCAGCAGCTTGGGTGGGGGGGAGCAGTACTTC. Its translation is CASSLGGGEQYF.

CDR3: CASYSSVDSGNYGYTF. In DNA form, the CDR3 reads TGTGCCAGCTACTCTTCTGTGGACAGCGGTAACTATGGCTACACCTTC. The chain has TRBV13 and TRBJ1-2, with D possibly being TRBD1 (6 bases). The CDR3 sequence is 16 residues long. Trimming removed 8 bases at V and 1 base at J, with 20 bases between. Germline-derived CDR1 and CDR2 are PRHDT and FYEKMQ (reference sequence).

This clone was counted between two and nine times. V gene TRBV7-3 combines with J gene TRBJ2-6; possibly TRBD1 for D (6 bases). With 2 bases removed from V and 4 bases from J, the gap between germline ends came to 12 bases. Germline V gene lookup returns CDR1 SGHTA and CDR2 FQGTGA. This CDR3 has 16 residues. The CDR3 is CASSLEGVSGANVLTF. Here the CDR3 DNA reads TGTGCCAGCAGCTTAGAGGGGGTTTCAGGGGCCAACGTCCTGACTTTC. Together with reference TRBV7-3 and TRBJ2-6, the CDR3 gives the full variable domain: GAGVSQTPSNKVTEKGKYVELRCDPISGHTALYWYRQSLGQGPEFLIYFQGTGAADDSGLPNDRFFAVRPEGSVSTLKIQRTERGDSAVYLCASSLEGVSGANVLTFGAGSRLTVL.

This clone was picked up one time. The chain employs TRBV5-6 and TRBJ2-1; 14 bases align to TRBD2. Germline CDR1 SGHDT, CDR2 YYEEEE. V shed 4 bases and J 7 bases; nucleotides not matched to a gene: 4. This CDR3 region has 15 residues. The CDR3: CASSGLAGGGNEQFF. CDR3 DNA sequence: TGTGCCAGCAGCGGACTAGCGGGAGGTGGGAATGAGCAGTTCTTC.

This clone appeared once. V is TRBV28 and J is TRBJ2-2; 9 nucleotides agree with TRBD2. With V trimmed by 6 bases and J by 9 bases, 14 bases remained unmatched. The CDR3 has 16 residues. CDR1 and CDR2 from the germline V gene are MDHEN and SYDVKM. CDR3 in DNA: TGTGCCAGCAGGGGGCTAGCGGGAATCATTGGCCGGGAGCTGTTTTTT. Encoded protein: CASRGLAGIIGRELFF.

The V and J genes are TRBV10-1 and TRBJ1-4, with 7 bases that match TRBD1. With 2 bases clipped from V and 8 bases from J, the junction kept 5 bases outside the gene matches. Germline CDR1 reads WNHNN; CDR2 reads SYGVQD (reference sequence). The CDR3 has 14 residues. CDR3 sequence: CASSEDRAAEKLFF. The CDR3 nucleotides are TGCGCCAGCAGTGAGGACAGGGCCGCCGAAAAACTGTTTTTT.

The chain uses TRBV19 and TRBJ2-1, with 9 bases fitting TRBD2. From germline, CDR1 is LNHDA and CDR2 SQIVND (reference sequence). The J segment lost 7 bases and the V segment lost 0 bases, leaving 10 bases of the junction unmatched. The CDR3 consists of 17 residues. CDR3 in amino acids: CASSIDGPGLAGNEQFF. Written as DNA, the CDR3 is TGTGCCAGTAGTATAGACGGGCCGGGACTAGCAGGGAATGAGCAGTTCTTC.

The chain uses TRBV27 and TRBJ2-7, with 11 bases that match TRBD2. V was pared by 6 bases and J by 7 bases, with 14 bases of the junction left unmatched. Germline V gives CDR1 MNHEY, CDR2 SMNVEV (reference sequence). This CDR3 spans 16 amino acids. The CDR3 loop is CASSQGTSGGVGEQYF. CDR3 DNA: TGTGCCAGCAGCCAAGGGACTAGCGGAGGGGTGGGTGAGCAGTACTTC.

This clone was picked up one time. The rearrangement joins TRBV11-2 to TRBJ2-7; 9 bases match TRBD2. Looked up from germline, CDR1 is SGHAT and CDR2 is FQNNGV. This CDR3 region has 16 residues. The J segment lost 5 bases and the V segment lost 6 bases, leaving 14 bases of the junction unmatched. The CDR3 loop reads CASRSLGWTSEHEQYF. The CDR3, as DNA: TGTGCCAGCAGATCCCTGGGGTGGACTAGCGAACACGAGCAGTACTTC.

This clone was recorded only once. The chain couples TRBV5-1 to TRBJ2-2; TRBD2 is a possible D gene (6 bases). The length of the CDR3 is 16 residues. Germline V gives CDR1 SGHRS, CDR2 YFSETQ. The V end was cut by 1 base, the J end by 2 bases, with 12 bases between. The CDR3 DNA reads TGCGCCAGCAGCTTGCGGGGGACTCTAAACACCGGGGAGCTGTTTTTT. This codes for CASSLRGTLNTGELFF. Full variable domain (outside the CDR3, taken from reference TRBV5-1 and TRBJ2-2): KAGVTQTPRYLIKTRGQQVTLSCSPISGHRSVSWYQQTPGQGLQFLFEYFSETQRNKGNFPGRFSGRQFSNSRSEMNVSTLELGDSALYLCASSLRGTLNTGELFFGEGSRLTVL.

Only a few counts were recorded for this clone. The J gene is TRBJ2-5, the V gene TRBV27; 10 nucleotides align to TRBD2. Germline values: CDR1 MNHEY, CDR2 SMNVEV (reference sequence). This CDR3 region has 15 residues. The V gene end was trimmed by 5 bases and the J gene end by 5 bases; junction bases not matched to a gene: 8. The CDR3 reads CASSPLAGAGETQYF. CDR3 bases: TGTGCCAGCAGTCCCCTAGCGGGAGCGGGGGAGACCCAGTACTTC.

V gene TRBV13 combines with J gene TRBJ2-5, with 13 bases identical to TRBD2. The CDR3 loop spans 18 amino acids. Germline CDR1 PRHDT, CDR2 FYEKMQ (reference sequence). The junction had 13 bases not matched to a gene; V was cut back by 5 bases and J by 4 bases. The CDR3 region has the DNA TGTGCCAGCAGCCCCCAGAGGACTAGCGGGAGTCTGGCAGAGACCCAGTACTTC. Translating gives CASSPQRTSGSLAETQYF.

This clone is a singleton in its sample. V is TRBV30 and J is TRBJ2-3, with D hard to call. Deletions cut 8 bases from V and 0 bases from J, with 18 bases between. This CDR3 has 15 amino acids. The germline V gene has CDR1 GTSNPN and CDR2 SVGIG (reference sequence). The CDR3 sequence: CAIQNPGVSTDTQYF. The CDR3, as DNA: TGTGCCATCCAAAATCCAGGTGTGAGCACAGATACGCAGTATTTT.

The genes are TRBV6-5 and TRBJ1-1; D is uncertain. Trimming left V 0 bases short and J 5 bases short, with 7 bases between. Germline V lookup: CDR1 MNHEY, CDR2 SVGAGI. This CDR3 comprises 13 residues. The CDR3 DNA sequence: TGTGCCAGCAGTTACTCGATCCAGACTGAAGCTTTCTTT. Translation: CASSYSIQTEAFF.